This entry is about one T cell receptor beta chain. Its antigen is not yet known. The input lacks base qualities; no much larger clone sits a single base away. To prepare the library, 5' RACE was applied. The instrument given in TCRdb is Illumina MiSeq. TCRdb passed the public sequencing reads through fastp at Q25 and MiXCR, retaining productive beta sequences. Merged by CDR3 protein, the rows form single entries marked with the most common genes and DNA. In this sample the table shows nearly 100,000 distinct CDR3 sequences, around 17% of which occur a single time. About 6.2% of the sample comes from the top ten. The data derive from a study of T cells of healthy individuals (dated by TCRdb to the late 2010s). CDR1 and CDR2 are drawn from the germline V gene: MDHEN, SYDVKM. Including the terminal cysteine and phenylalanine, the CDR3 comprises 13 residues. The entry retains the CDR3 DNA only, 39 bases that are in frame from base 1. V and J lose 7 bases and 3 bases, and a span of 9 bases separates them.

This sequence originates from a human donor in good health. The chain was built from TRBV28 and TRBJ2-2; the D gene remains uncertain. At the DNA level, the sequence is TGTGCCAGCACGGTCTGGGACACCGGGGAGCTGTTTTTT. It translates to CASTVWDTGELFF.